These 28 T cell receptor beta chains originate from one sample sequenced in a study of identical twins. Each CDR3 protein gets one entry after TCRdb re-called the 5' RACE reads with MiXCR. The profile shows under 500,000 distinct CDR3 sequences, roughly an eighth of them singletons. These same data were also listed under a study on yellow fever vaccine responses in identical twins.

Sequencing was done on a sample of CD4+ T cells sorted from blood. The source is a woman aged 18-29 years in good health.

This clonotype came up a few times. This chain joins TRBV3-1 and TRBJ2-2; D perhaps matches TRBD2 (6 bases). Germline loops: CDR1 LGHDT, CDR2 YNNKEL (reference sequence). The ends were cut back, 5 bases at V and 2 bases at J, with 18 bases in the middle. The length of the CDR3 is 17 residues. CDR3 amino acids: CASSEHTGTRNTGELFF. CDR3 nucleotides: TGTGCCAGCAGCGAACATACCGGGACTCGAAACACCGGGGAGCTGTTTTTT.

This clonotype came up many times. This chain joins TRBV5-1 and TRBJ2-1; tentatively, D is TRBD1 or TRBD2 (6 bases each). Germline values: CDR1 SGHRS, CDR2 YFSETQ. This CDR3 spans 14 amino acids. V gave up 2 bases and J gave up 7 bases, with 13 bases separating them. CDR3 region: CASSLQGGGNEQFF. The CDR3 nucleotides are TGCGCCAGCAGCTTACAGGGTGGGGGGAATGAGCAGTTCTTC. Complete variable domain (other parts from reference TRBV5-1 and TRBJ2-1): KAGVTQTPRYLIKTRGQQVTLSCSPISGHRSVSWYQQTPGQGLQFLFEYFSETQRNKGNFPGRFSGRQFSNSRSEMNVSTLELGDSALYLCASSLQGGGNEQFFGPGTRLTVL.

This clonotype was picked up many times. J is TRBJ2-3 and V is TRBV7-8; 8 positions match TRBD2. Germline CDR1 SGHVS, CDR2 FQNEAQ. The V and J ends lost 2 bases and 0 bases, in that order; junction bases with no gene match: 4. This CDR3 is 16 amino acids long. CDR3 nucleotide sequence: TGTGCCAGCAGCTTAAGGGCGGGGGGCAGCACAGATACGCAGTATTTT. Translated: CASSLRAGGSTDTQYF.

This sequence joins TRBV6-2 or TRBV6-3 and TRBJ2-3; TRBD1 agrees at 7 bases. The CDR3 covers 13 residues. CDR1 is MNHEY and CDR2 is SVGEGT in the germline V gene. The trim removed 11 bases at V and 2 bases at J, leaving 7 bases unmatched. Here the CDR3 reads CAHGDRSTDTQYF. The CDR3 DNA is TGTGCCCACGGGGACAGATCCACAGATACGCAGTATTTT.

For this clonotype: The junction shows a germline mismatch at one end, possibly a read error. This chain uses TRBV5-1 with TRBJ2-3; TRBD2 matches at 10 bases. CDR1 SGHRS and CDR2 YFSETQ come from the germline V gene. The CDR3 extends over 17 amino acids. CDR3 nucleotide sequence: TGCGTCAGCCGCTCGGGACTAGCGCAGGAGGGCACAGATACGCAGTATTTT. Translating it yields CVSRSGLAQEGTDTQYF.

The gene calls are TRBV19 and TRBJ2-4, with a possible D match to TRBD1 (5 bases). Trimming took 0 bases from V and 7 from J, leaving 13 bases between them. The germline CDR1 and CDR2 sequences are LNHDA and SQIVND (reference sequence). The length of the CDR3 is 15 residues. The CDR3 DNA reads as TGTGCCAGTAGTATAGATGCCAGCGCAGGGAACATTCAGTACTTC. It encodes CASSIDASAGNIQYF.

The J gene is TRBJ2-3, the V gene TRBV6-1; no definite D call. V was shortened by 2 bases and J by 2 bases, with 5 bases between the two germline ends. Germline V gene sequence: CDR1 MNHNS, CDR2 SASEGT. The CDR3 loop spans 13 amino acids. The CDR3 DNA is TGTGCCAGCAGTGAAATATACACAGATACGCAGTATTTT. This encodes CASSEIYTDTQYF.

The chain couples TRBV21-1 to TRBJ2-2. TRBV21-1 is tagged as a pseudogene. The CDR3 covers 17 residues. As DNA, the CDR3 is TGTGCCAGCAGCAAAGTAAGGGAATACCCGAACACCGGGGAGCTGTTTTTT. Translating gives CASSKVREYPNTGELFF.

This chain joins TRBV7-3 and TRBJ2-1; 8 nucleotides agree with TRBD2. The CDR3 sequence is 16 residues long. Germline CDR1 SGHTA, CDR2 FQGTGA. V dropped 5 bases and J dropped 8; count of bases not matched to a gene: 14. CDR3: CASSQSGGKTKYEQFF. The CDR3 DNA reads TGTGCCAGCAGCCAATCGGGGGGGAAGACGAAGTATGAGCAGTTCTTC.

This chain links TRBV5-1 with TRBJ2-7; TRBD2 is a possible D gene (7 bases). The length of the CDR3 is 14 residues. CDR1 and CDR2 from the germline V gene are SGHRS and YFSETQ. Trimming stripped 0 bases from V and 5 bases from J, with 12 bases between. In DNA form, the CDR3 reads TGCGCCAGCAGCTTGGTGGCGGGGGCCAACGAGCAGTACTTC. Translating gives CASSLVAGANEQYF.

The chain has TRBV20-1 and TRBJ1-5; 11 bases fit TRBD1. Germline V gives CDR1 DFQATT, CDR2 SNEGSKA (reference sequence). This CDR3 has 14 residues. Trimming at V came to 3 bases and at J to 7 bases, leaving 5 bases not matched to a gene. The CDR3 nucleotides are TGCAGTGCTAGCCCGGGACAGGGGGTACAGCCCCAGCATTTT. It specifies CSASPGQGVQPQHF.

This clonotype has ten or more counts. The CDR3 loop reads CSARGGTSEKAFF. The CDR3 DNA is TGCAGTGCTAGAGGAGGGACATCCGAGAAAGCTTTCTTT. The chain combines TRBV20-1 with TRBJ1-1, with D perhaps matching TRBD1 (6 bases). V dropped 1 base and J dropped 9 bases, with 15 bases sitting between them. This CDR3 contains 13 residues. Germline V lookup: CDR1 DFQATT, CDR2 SNEGSKA (reference sequence).

The chain combines TRBV15 with TRBJ2-2; 8 nucleotides align to TRBD2. Germline V gene sequence: CDR1 LNHNV, CDR2 YYDKDF (reference sequence). With V trimmed by 0 bases and J by 4 bases, 7 bases remained unmatched. The CDR3 extends over 17 amino acids. This CDR3 is CATSRDRGRRVTGELFF. DNA of the CDR3: TGTGCCACCAGCAGAGATCGCGGGAGGCGGGTCACCGGGGAGCTGTTTTTT.

The chain employs TRBV7-8 and TRBJ2-1; D is unclear. The ends were cut back, 2 bases at V and 6 bases at J, with 11 bases in the middle. CDR1 is SGHVS, CDR2 FQNEAQ, per germline. This CDR3 is built from 14 residues. The CDR3: CASSLPGPRNEQFF. The CDR3 region has the DNA TGTGCCAGCAGCTTACCCGGGCCGCGCAATGAGCAGTTCTTC.

This chain connects TRBV4-3 to TRBJ1-2; TRBD1 is a possible D gene (5 bases). V lost 1 base and J 6 bases, leaving 15 bases between the germline ends. The CDR3 has 15 residues. The germline CDR1 and CDR2 sequences are LGHNA and YSLEER. Written as DNA, the CDR3 is TGCGCCAGCAGCCAAGCTCGGGGGACCCGCAATGGCTACACCTTC. This codes for CASSQARGTRNGYTF.

J is TRBJ1-3 and V is TRBV20-1; D remains ambiguous. The CDR3 runs 14 residues. V lost 4 bases, J lost 4 bases, and 14 bases lay in between. Looked up from germline, CDR1 is DFQATT and CDR2 is SNEGSKA (reference sequence). The CDR3 loop is CSAIKGIDGNTIYF. The DNA for the CDR3 is TGCAGTGCTATAAAGGGAATAGACGGAAACACCATATATTTT.

The chain couples TRBV12-3 or TRBV12-4 to TRBJ1-2, with D perhaps TRBD1 (6 bases). Trimming stripped 2 bases from V and 4 bases from J, with 8 bases between. The CDR3 length is 13 residues. CDR3 sequence: CASSLSRGYGYTF. For the CDR3, the DNA is TGTGCCAGCAGTTTAAGCAGGGGCTATGGCTACACCTTC.

The chain links TRBV9 to TRBJ1-1, with D tentatively TRBD1 (6 bases). Deletions cut 3 bases from V and 2 bases from J, with 14 bases between. Germline V gives CDR1 SGDLS, CDR2 YYNGEE. The CDR3 runs 15 residues. The CDR3 spells CASSAGAGQNTEAFF. The CDR3 DNA reads as TGTGCCAGCAGCGCGGGGGCAGGCCAAAACACTGAAGCTTTCTTT.

This clonotype was counted a few times. The genes are TRBV9 and TRBJ2-3; D gene unclear. Trimming stripped 3 bases from V and 5 bases from J, with 7 bases between. In germline, CDR1 is SGDLS, CDR2 YYNGEE. The CDR3 has 12 amino acids. The CDR3 loop reads CASSAPGDTQYF. As DNA, the CDR3 is TGTGCCAGCAGCGCCCCGGGAGATACGCAGTATTTT.

This clonotype showed up many times. The rearrangement uses TRBV5-1 and TRBJ2-1; TRBD2 agrees at 8 bases. Germline trimming cut 1 base from V and 7 bases from J; bases unmatched to any gene: 7. Per the germline V gene, CDR1 is SGHRS and CDR2 is YFSETQ. CDR3 length: 15 residues. CDR3 loop: CASSLRSGGRNEQFF. DNA for the CDR3: TGCGCCAGCAGCTTGAGGTCGGGGGGGCGTAATGAGCAGTTCTTC.

The chain has TRBV7-3 and TRBJ2-1; a possible D gene is TRBD1 (5 bases). This CDR3 has 14 residues. V lost 5 bases, J lost 8 bases, and 16 bases lay in between. Germline values: CDR1 SGHTA, CDR2 FQGTGA. The CDR3 bases are TGTGCCAGCAGCCCCGCAGGGCGCGTTGATGAGCAGTTCTTC. This encodes CASSPAGRVDEQFF.

This clonotype was picked up a small number of times. The genes are TRBV29-1 and TRBJ2-7; 11 nucleotides align to TRBD1. V lost 7 bases, J lost 3 bases, and 17 bases stayed unmatched. In germline, CDR1 is SQVTM, CDR2 ANQGSEA. The length of the CDR3 is 17 residues. DNA for the CDR3: TGCAGCGCAGGCCCGGGACAGGGGGAAGGGTATGGCTACGAGCAGTACTTC. Amino acid sequence: CSAGPGQGEGYGYEQYF.

V gene TRBV12-3 or TRBV12-4 combines with J gene TRBJ1-1; no clear D gene. This CDR3 region has 12 residues. Trimming took 6 bases from V and 6 from J, leaving 11 bases between them. CDR3 sequence: CASRTTSAEAFF. The CDR3 nucleotides read TGTGCCAGCAGGACCACCTCCGCTGAAGCTTTCTTT.

The chain is built from TRBV7-2 and TRBJ2-2; 8 nucleotides line up with TRBD2. The CDR3 extends over 16 amino acids. Trimming cost V 5 bases and J 5 bases; bases outside gene matches: 10. Germline V CDR1 and CDR2: SGHTA, FQGNSA. The CDR3 sequence: CASSRFKPGGTGELFF. CDR3 coding DNA: TGTGCCAGCAGCCGCTTCAAACCGGGAGGGACCGGGGAGCTGTTTTTT. Combining the CDR3 with reference TRBV7-2 and TRBJ2-2 gives the whole variable domain GAGVSQSPSNKVTEKGKDVELRCDPISGHTALYWYRQSLGQGLEFLIYFQGNSAPDKSGLPSDRFSAERTGGSVSTLTIQRTQQEDSAVYLCASSRFKPGGTGELFFGEGSRLTVL.

This clonotype was seen only a few times. The chain combines TRBV29-1 with TRBJ1-4, with 10 positions matching TRBD1. This CDR3 has 13 residues. V gave up 8 bases and J gave up 7 bases; unmatched junction bases: 7. In germline, CDR1 is SQVTM, CDR2 ANQGSEA. In nucleotides, the CDR3 is TGCAGCATCGGACAGGGGGTTGGTGAAAAACTGTTTTTT. Translating gives CSIGQGVGEKLFF.

This clonotype occurred a few times. The rearrangement joins TRBV7-8 to TRBJ2-7; 7 bases are a match to TRBD1. The CDR3 covers 12 residues. With 8 bases clipped from V and 4 bases from J, the junction kept 5 bases outside the gene matches. Germline CDR1 and CDR2: SGHVS and FQNEAQ. The CDR3 here is CASALQGYEQYF. The CDR3 coding sequence is TGTGCCAGCGCCTTACAGGGGTACGAGCAGTACTTC.

This clonotype has more than one count but fewer than ten. The J gene is TRBJ1-6, the V gene TRBV28; 8 bases fit TRBD1. Germline-derived CDR1 and CDR2 are MDHEN and SYDVKM. The CDR3 contains 14 residues. Germline trimming cut 6 bases from V and 8 bases from J; bases unmatched to any gene: 6. Written as DNA, the CDR3 is TGTGCCAGCAGGACAGGGGATTTTGATTCACCCCTCCACTTT. Its protein product is CASRTGDFDSPLHF.

This clonotype showed up just a few times. The chain is built from TRBV19 and TRBJ2-1; 13 bases fit TRBD2. The CDR3 covers 17 residues. Germline CDR1 LNHDA, CDR2 SQIVND (reference sequence). V dropped 7 bases and J dropped 7; count of bases not matched to a gene: 13. The CDR3 DNA is TGTGCCAGTACCCGACTAGCGGGAGGTTCCCTGGGGAATGAGCAGTTCTTC. Its translation: CASTRLAGGSLGNEQFF. Full variable domain (remainder filled in from reference TRBV19 and TRBJ2-1): DGGITQSPKYLFRKEGQNVTLSCEQNLNHDAMYWYRQDPGQGLRLIYYSQIVNDFQKGDIAEGYSVSREKKESFPLTVTSAQKNPTAFYLCASTRLAGGSLGNEQFFGPGTRLTVL.